Given below is one TCR beta chain in context. Its specificity is unknown. V lost 3 bases, J lost 3 bases, and 14 bases lay in between. CDR3 length equals 15 residues. Germline values: CDR1 SGHDT, CDR2 YYEEEE. The data belong to a study of CD8 T cells in ankylosing spondylitis. Findings and limits, study-wide: Those disease-linked clones were CD8+; they were also relatively rare in peripheral blood. Reports say disease-linked clones showed up significantly more in matched ankylosing spondylitis synovial fluid.

TCRdb fed the 5' RACE reads into MiXCR, producing one record per CDR3 protein. The data contain about 340,000 distinct CDR3 sequences, approximately 22% of them seen just once; the ten biggest clones take up approximately 14%. This chain uses TRBV5-6 with TRBJ2-3; TRBD1 or TRBD2 may be the D gene (5 bases each). The sequenced material came from blood, either unsorted or a sorted T cell fraction (not recorded which). This sequence originates from a male donor with ankylosing spondylitis or in good health (not recorded which). CDR3 bases: TGTGCCAGCAGCTGGACCGGGACGCGGACAGATACGCAGTATTTT. Translation gives CASSWTGTRTDTQYF.